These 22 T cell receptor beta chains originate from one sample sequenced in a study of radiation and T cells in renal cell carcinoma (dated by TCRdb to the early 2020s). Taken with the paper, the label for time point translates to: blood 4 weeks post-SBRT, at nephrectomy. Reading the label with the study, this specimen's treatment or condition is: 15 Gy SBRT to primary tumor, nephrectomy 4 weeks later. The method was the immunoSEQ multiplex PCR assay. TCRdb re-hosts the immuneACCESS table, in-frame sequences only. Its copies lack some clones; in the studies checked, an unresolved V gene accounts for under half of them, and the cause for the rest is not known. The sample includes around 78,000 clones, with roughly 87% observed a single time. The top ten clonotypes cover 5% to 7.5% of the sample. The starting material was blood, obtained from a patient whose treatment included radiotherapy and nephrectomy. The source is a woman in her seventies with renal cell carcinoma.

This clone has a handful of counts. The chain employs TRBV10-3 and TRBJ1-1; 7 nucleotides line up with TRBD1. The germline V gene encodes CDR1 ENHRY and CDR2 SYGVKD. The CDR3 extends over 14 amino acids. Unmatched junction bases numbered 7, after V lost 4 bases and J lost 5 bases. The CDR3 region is CAISANRGGTEAFF. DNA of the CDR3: TGTGCCATCAGTGCTAACAGGGGTGGTACTGAAGCTTTCTTT.

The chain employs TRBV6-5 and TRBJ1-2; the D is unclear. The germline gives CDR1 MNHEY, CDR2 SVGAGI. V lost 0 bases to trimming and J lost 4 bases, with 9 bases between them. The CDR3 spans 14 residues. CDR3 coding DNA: TGTGCCAGCAGTTACTCGAACGGAATCTATGGCTACACCTTC. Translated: CASSYSNGIYGYTF.

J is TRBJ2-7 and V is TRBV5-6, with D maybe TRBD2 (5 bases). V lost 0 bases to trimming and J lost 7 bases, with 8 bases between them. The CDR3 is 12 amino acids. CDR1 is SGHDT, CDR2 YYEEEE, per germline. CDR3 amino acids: CASSLVGREQYF. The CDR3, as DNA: TGTGCCAGCAGCTTGGTAGGGAGAGAGCAGTACTTC.

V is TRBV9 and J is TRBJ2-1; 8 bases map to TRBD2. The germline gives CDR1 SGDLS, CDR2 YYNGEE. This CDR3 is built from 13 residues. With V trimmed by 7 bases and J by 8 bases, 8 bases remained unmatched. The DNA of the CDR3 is TGTGCCAGCTCCGGCGGGGGGCGGTATGAGCAGTTCTTC. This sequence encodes CASSGGGRYEQFF.

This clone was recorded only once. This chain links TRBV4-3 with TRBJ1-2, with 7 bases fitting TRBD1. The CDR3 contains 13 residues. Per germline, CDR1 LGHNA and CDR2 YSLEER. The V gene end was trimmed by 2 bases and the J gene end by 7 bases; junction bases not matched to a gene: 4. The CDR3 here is CASSQRDRSGYTF. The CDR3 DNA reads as TGCGCCAGCAGCCAACGGGACAGAAGTGGCTACACCTTC.

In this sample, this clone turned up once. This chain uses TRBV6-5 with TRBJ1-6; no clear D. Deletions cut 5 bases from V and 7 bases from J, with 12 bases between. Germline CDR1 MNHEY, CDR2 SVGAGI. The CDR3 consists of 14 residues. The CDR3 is CASSAGGRNSPLHF. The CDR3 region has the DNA TGTGCCAGCAGTGCCGGCGGGCGCAATTCACCCCTCCACTTT.

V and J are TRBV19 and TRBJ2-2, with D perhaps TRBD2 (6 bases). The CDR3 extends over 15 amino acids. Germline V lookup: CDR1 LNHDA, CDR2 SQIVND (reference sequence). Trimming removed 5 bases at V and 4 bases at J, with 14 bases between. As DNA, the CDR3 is TGTGCCAGTAGTTGGGGGGTGATCGGCACCGGGGAGCTGTTTTTT. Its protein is CASSWGVIGTGELFF.

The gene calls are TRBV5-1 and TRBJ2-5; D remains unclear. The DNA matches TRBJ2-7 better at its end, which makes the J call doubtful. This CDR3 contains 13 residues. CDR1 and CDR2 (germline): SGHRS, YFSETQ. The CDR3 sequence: CASSVTILHEQYF. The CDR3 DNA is TGCGCCAGCAGCGTAACCATCCTCCACGAGCAGTACTTC.

DNA of the CDR3: TGTGCCAGCAGTTTAATTGGGGCGGGAAAACTGTTTTTT. It yields the protein CASSLIGAGKLFF. The J gene is TRBJ1-4, the V gene TRBV28, with a weak D call TRBD1 (5 bases). Trimming left V 2 bases short and J 10 bases short, with 11 bases between. The CDR3 consists of 13 residues. Germline V CDR1 and CDR2: MDHEN, SYDVKM.

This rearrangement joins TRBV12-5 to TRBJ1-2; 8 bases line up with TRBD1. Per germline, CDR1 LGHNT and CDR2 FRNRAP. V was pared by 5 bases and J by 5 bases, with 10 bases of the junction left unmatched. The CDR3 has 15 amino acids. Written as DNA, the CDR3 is TGTGCTAGTGGTCCGGATGGACAGGGTGCTTATGGCTACACCTTC. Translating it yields CASGPDGQGAYGYTF.

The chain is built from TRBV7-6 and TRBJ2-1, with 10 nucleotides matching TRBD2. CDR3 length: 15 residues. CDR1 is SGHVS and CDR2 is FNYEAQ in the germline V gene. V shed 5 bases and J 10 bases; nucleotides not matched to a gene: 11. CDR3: CASSPFSGGIREQFF. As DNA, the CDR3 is TGTGCCAGCAGCCCCTTTAGCGGGGGGATCAGGGAGCAGTTCTTC.

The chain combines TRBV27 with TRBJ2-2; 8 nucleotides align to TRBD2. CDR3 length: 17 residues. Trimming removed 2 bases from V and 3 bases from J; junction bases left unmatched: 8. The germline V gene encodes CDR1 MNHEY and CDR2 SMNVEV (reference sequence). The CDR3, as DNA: TGTGCCAGCAGTTTAAAAGAACGGCGGGGGGACACCGGGGAGCTGTTTTTT. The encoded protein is CASSLKERRGDTGELFF.

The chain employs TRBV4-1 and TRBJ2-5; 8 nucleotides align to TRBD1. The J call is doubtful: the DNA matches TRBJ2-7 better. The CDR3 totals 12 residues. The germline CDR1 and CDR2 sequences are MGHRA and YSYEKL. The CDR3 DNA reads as TGCGCCAGCAGCCGCACAGGGGGCGAGCAGTACTTC. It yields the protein CASSRTGGEQYF.

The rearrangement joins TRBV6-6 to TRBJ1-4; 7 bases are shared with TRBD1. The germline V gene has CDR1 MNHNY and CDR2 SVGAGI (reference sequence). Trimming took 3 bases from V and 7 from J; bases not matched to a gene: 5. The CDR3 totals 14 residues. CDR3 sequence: CASSYNRGREKLFF. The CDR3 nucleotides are TGTGCCAGCAGTTATAACAGGGGCCGTGAAAAACTGTTTTTT.

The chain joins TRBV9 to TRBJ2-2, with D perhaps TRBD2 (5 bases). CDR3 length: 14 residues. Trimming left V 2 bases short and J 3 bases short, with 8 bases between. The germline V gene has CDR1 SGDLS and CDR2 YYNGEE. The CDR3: CASSVSGDTGELFF. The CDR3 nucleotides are TGTGCCAGCAGCGTCTCCGGGGACACCGGGGAGCTGTTTTTT.

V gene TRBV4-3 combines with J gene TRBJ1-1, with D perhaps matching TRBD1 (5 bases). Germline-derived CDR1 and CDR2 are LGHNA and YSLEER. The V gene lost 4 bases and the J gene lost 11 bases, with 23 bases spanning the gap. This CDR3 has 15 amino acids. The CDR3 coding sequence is TGCGCCAGCAGCCCTGAGCCGGGACGGGATGATGGGGCTTTCTTT. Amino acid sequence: CASSPEPGRDDGAFF.

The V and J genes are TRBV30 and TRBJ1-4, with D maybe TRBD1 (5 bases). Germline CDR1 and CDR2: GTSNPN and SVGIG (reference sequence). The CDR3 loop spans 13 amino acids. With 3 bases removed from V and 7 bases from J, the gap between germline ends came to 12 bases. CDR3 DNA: TGTGCCTGGAGGTGGCAGGGAACTGAAAAACTGTTTTTT. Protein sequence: CAWRWQGTEKLFF.

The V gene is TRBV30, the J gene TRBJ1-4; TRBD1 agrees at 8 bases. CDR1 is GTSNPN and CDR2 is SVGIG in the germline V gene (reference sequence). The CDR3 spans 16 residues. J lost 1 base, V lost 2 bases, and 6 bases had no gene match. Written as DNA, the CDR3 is TGTGCCTGGAGTCGTACGACAGGGGTAACTAATGAAAAACTGTTTTTT. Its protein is CAWSRTTGVTNEKLFF.

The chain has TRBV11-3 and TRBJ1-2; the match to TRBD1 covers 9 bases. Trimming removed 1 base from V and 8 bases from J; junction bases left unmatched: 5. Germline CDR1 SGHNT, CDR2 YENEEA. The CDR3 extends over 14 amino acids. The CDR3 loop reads CASSLAGTGKGYTF. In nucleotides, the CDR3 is TGTGCCAGCAGCTTAGCCGGGACAGGGAAGGGCTACACCTTC.

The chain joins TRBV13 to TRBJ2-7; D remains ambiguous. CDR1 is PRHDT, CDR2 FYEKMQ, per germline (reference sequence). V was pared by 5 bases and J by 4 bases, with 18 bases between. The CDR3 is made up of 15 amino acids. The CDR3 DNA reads TGTGCCAGCAGCCTTAGCTGGACCGCGCGATACGAGCAGTACTTC. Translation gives CASSLSWTARYEQYF.

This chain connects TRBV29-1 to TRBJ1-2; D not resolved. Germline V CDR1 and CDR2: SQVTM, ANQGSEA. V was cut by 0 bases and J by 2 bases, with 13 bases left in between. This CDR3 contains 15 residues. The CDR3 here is CSVEEGLGRNYGYTF. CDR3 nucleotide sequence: TGCAGCGTTGAAGAGGGGTTGGGCCGAAACTATGGCTACACCTTC. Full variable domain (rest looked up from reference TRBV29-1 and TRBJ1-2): SAVISQKPSRDICQRGTSLTIQCQVDSQVTMMFWYRQQPGQSLTLIATANQGSEATYESGFVIDKFPISRPNLTFSTLTVSNMSPEDSSIYLCSVEEGLGRNYGYTFGSGTRLTVV.

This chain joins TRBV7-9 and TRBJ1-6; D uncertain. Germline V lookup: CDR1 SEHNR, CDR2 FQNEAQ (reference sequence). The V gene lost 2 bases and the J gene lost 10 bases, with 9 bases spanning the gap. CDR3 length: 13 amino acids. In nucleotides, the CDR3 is TGTGCCAGCAGCTTAAAGGAGTACTCACCCCTCCACTTT. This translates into CASSLKEYSPLHF.